Shown below are 16 T cell receptor beta chains from a single sample sequenced in a study of PD-L1 blockade in urothelial cancer. Time point reported: peripheral blood 6 weeks after treatment start. TCRdb's copy holds only in-frame clones and misses some; the assay was immunoSEQ multiplex PCR. The sample has 20,000 to 25,000 clones; more than 75% are singletons. The specimen was PBMCs, collected around atezolizumab (anti-PD-L1) treatment. Receptors originate from an older woman with urothelial cancer.

The chain employs TRBV5-4 and TRBJ1-3; D is perhaps TRBD1 (5 bases). The V gene lost 0 bases and the J gene lost 1 base, with 17 bases spanning the gap. This CDR3 comprises 18 residues. The V gene's germline CDR1 is SGHNT and CDR2 YYREEE (reference sequence). CDR3 bases: TGTGCCAGCAGCTTGGCGGGACGGAATCTAGCGTCTGGAAACACCATATATTTT. Translated, it gives CASSLAGRNLASGNTIYF. Full variable domain (outside the CDR3, taken from reference TRBV5-4 and TRBJ1-3): ETGVTQSPTHLIKTRGQQVTLRCSSQSGHNTVSWYQQALGQGPQFIFQYYREEENGRGNFPPRFSGLQFPNYSSELNVNALELDDSALYLCASSLAGRNLASGNTIYFGEGSWLTVV.

The chain is built from TRBV5-1 and TRBJ2-2; unclear D gene. This CDR3 spans 12 amino acids. The germline CDR1 and CDR2 sequences are SGHRS and YFSETQ. V dropped 4 bases and J dropped 8 bases, with 9 bases sitting between them. DNA of the CDR3: TGCGCCAGCAGCAGCCTTGCGGGGGAGCTGTTTTTT. Residues: CASSSLAGELFF.

V usage is TRBV5-6 and J usage is TRBJ1-1; no definite D call. Per germline, CDR1 SGHDT and CDR2 YYEEEE. This CDR3 comprises 14 residues. V dropped 3 bases and J dropped 1 base, with 10 bases sitting between them. The CDR3 DNA sequence: TGTGCCAGCAGCTCCGTGGGCAGGAACACTGAAGCTTTCTTT. Residues: CASSSVGRNTEAFF.

The chain is built from TRBV25-1 and TRBJ2-3, with D unclear. The V gene lost 2 bases and the J gene lost 4 bases, with 13 bases spanning the gap. The CDR3 sequence is 15 residues long. Germline V CDR1 and CDR2: MGHDK, SYGVNS. CDR3 coding DNA: TGTGCCAGCAGTGAACCGGGTATCTTCTCAGATACGCAGTATTTT. Protein: CASSEPGIFSDTQYF.

The table lists this clone with a count of one. This chain connects TRBV7-9 to TRBJ1-2; D not resolved. The V and J ends lost 3 bases and 1 base respectively, with 6 bases between them. The CDR3 consists of 13 residues. CDR1 and CDR2 (germline): SEHNR, FQNEAQ (reference sequence). CDR3 DNA: TGTGCCAGCAGCTTCCAGGATAACTATGGCTACACCTTC. Translated: CASSFQDNYGYTF.

This clone was found once. CDR3 residues: CASSLEEGLAGVYEQYF. Written as DNA, the CDR3 is TGTGCCAGCAGCTTAGAAGAGGGGCTAGCGGGGGTCTACGAGCAGTACTTC. The J gene is TRBJ2-7, the V gene TRBV11-2, with 10 nucleotides matching TRBD2. Germline V lookup: CDR1 SGHAT, CDR2 FQNNGV. J was trimmed by 3 bases and V by 0 bases; bases with no gene match: 8. The CDR3 has 17 residues.

The rearrangement links TRBV27 to TRBJ1-2; TRBD1 agrees at 10 bases. With 5 bases clipped from V and 4 bases from J, the junction kept 7 bases outside the gene matches. The germline V gene encodes CDR1 MNHEY and CDR2 SMNVEV (reference sequence). The CDR3 has 15 amino acids. In DNA, the CDR3 is TGTGCCAGCAGTCCCTTGGACAGGGGGGTCTATGGCTACACCTTC. Its protein is CASSPLDRGVYGYTF.

The V and J genes are TRBV5-8 and TRBJ2-6, with D possibly TRBD2 on 5 matching bases. The CDR3 sequence is 18 residues long. Trimming shortened V by 1 base and J by 0 bases, and 14 bases separated the two germline ends. CDR1 and CDR2 from the germline V gene are SGHTS and YDEGEE. The CDR3: CASSLQWSGSSGANVLTF. The CDR3 region has the DNA TGTGCCAGCAGCTTGCAATGGAGCGGTAGCTCTGGGGCCAACGTCCTGACTTTC.

The chain couples TRBV18 to TRBJ1-3; D is ambiguous. Germline V gene lookup returns CDR1 KGHSH and CDR2 LQKENI. This CDR3 has 13 amino acids. V lost 8 bases, J lost 0 bases, and 8 bases lay in between. DNA for the CDR3: TGTGCCAGCCAAGGAGGCTCTGGAAACACCATATATTTT. Protein: CASQGGSGNTIYF.

The V call is TRBV5-1, the J call TRBJ1-1; 8 positions match TRBD1. The CDR3 has 15 amino acids. V lost 0 bases and J lost 10; bases outside the gene matches: 11. CDR1 SGHRS and CDR2 YFSETQ come from the germline V gene. Here the CDR3 DNA reads TGCGCCAGCAGCTTGGAAGGGACAGGATGGGGTGGAGCTTTCTTT. Translated, it gives CASSLEGTGWGGAFF.

The V and J genes are TRBV19 and TRBJ2-3; 10 bases fit TRBD1. CDR1 is LNHDA and CDR2 is SQIVND in the germline V gene (reference sequence). The CDR3 has 16 amino acids. V gave up 10 bases and J gave up 4 bases; unmatched junction bases: 14. The CDR3 protein is CATIARDRGAADTQYF. CDR3 nucleotide sequence: TGTGCCACAATCGCCCGGGACAGGGGTGCTGCAGATACGCAGTATTTT.

The DNA for the CDR3 is TGCGCCAGCGGACTAGCGGGAGGAGGAACCGGGGAGCTGTTTTTT. Translating gives CASGLAGGGTGELFF. This chain links TRBV5-1 with TRBJ2-2; 14 bases are shared with TRBD2. With 7 bases clipped from V and 5 bases from J, the junction kept 4 bases outside the gene matches. CDR3 size: 15 residues. Germline V gene lookup returns CDR1 SGHRS and CDR2 YFSETQ.

The chain joins TRBV2 to TRBJ2-7; 10 bases are shared with TRBD1. The CDR3 extends over 14 amino acids. Germline CDR1 SNHLY, CDR2 FYNNEI. V was clipped by 5 bases and J by 2 bases; unmatched bases: 3. The CDR3 coding sequence is TGTGCCAGCAGTCCCGGGACAGGGGCCTACGAGCAGTACTTC. Protein product: CASSPGTGAYEQYF. Supplemented by reference TRBV2 and TRBJ2-7, the full variable domain reads EPEVTQTPSHQVTQMGQEVILRCVPISNHLYFYWYRQILGQKVEFLVSFYNNEISEKSEIFDDQFSVERPDGSNFTLKIRSTKLEDSAMYFCASSPGTGAYEQYFGPGTRLTVT.

This clone was seen only once. This rearrangement joins TRBV19 to TRBJ1-5, with D perhaps TRBD1 (5 bases). V lost 6 bases to trimming and J lost 2 bases, with 17 bases between them. The CDR3 is made up of 16 amino acids. The germline V gene has CDR1 LNHDA and CDR2 SQIVND (reference sequence). CDR3 amino acids: CASRHSVEGGNQPQHF. The CDR3 DNA follows: TGTGCCAGTAGACACAGCGTAGAAGGGGGCAATCAGCCCCAGCATTTT.

This chain joins TRBV2 and TRBJ2-5; D possibly corresponds to TRBD2 (6 bases). Per germline, CDR1 SNHLY and CDR2 FYNNEI. The CDR3 covers 13 residues. Trimming took 5 bases from V and 5 from J, leaving 12 bases between them. The CDR3 sequence: CASSSGLRETQYF. The DNA for the CDR3 is TGTGCCAGCAGTTCCGGACTAAGGGAGACCCAGTACTTC.

J is TRBJ2-7 and V is TRBV4-3, with 12 positions matching TRBD2. Trimming at V came to 3 bases and at J to 5 bases, leaving 17 bases not matched to a gene. CDR1 is LGHNA, CDR2 YSLEER, per germline. This CDR3 is built from 19 residues. The CDR3 sequence is CASSQYPIFLAGGPNEQYF. The CDR3 region has the DNA TGCGCCAGCAGCCAGTACCCCATCTTCCTAGCGGGAGGGCCCAACGAGCAGTACTTC.